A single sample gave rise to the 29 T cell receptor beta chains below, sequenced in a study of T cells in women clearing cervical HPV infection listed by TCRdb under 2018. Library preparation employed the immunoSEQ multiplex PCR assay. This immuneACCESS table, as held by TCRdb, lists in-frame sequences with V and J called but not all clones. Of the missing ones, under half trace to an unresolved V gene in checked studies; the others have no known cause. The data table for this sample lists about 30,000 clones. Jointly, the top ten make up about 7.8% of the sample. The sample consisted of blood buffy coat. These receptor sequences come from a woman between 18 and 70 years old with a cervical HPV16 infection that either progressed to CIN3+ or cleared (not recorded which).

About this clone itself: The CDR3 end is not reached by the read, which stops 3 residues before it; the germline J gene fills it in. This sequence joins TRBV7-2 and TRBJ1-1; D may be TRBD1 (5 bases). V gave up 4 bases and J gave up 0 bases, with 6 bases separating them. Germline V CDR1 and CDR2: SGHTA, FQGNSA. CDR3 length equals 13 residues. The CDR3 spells CASSSQVNTEAFF. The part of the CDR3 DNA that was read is TGTGCCAGCAGCTCACAGGTGAACACTGAA.

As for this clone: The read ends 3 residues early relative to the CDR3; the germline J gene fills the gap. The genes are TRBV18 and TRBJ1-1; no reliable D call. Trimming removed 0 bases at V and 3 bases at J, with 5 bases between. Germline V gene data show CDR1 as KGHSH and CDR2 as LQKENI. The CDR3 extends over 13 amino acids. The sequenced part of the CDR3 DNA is TGTGCCAGCTCACCACCTCGGTACACTGAA. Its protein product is CASSPPRYTE. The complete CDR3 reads CASSPPRYTEAFF.

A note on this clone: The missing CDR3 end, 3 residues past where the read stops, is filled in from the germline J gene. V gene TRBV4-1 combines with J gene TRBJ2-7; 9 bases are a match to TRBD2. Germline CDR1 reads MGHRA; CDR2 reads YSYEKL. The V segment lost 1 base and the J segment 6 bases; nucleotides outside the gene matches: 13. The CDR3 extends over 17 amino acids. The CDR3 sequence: CASSQVDMGLASGEQYF. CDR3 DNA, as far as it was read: TGCGCCAGCAGCCAAGTTGATATGGGACTAGCAAGTGGCGAG.

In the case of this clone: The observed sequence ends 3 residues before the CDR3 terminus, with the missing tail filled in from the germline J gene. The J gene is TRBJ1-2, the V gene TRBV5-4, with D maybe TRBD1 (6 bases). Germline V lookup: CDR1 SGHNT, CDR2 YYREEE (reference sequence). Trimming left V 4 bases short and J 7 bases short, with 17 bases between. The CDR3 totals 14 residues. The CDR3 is CASSQRGGAGGYTF. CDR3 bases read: TGTGCCAGCAGCCAGAGGGGGGGGGCGGGTGGC. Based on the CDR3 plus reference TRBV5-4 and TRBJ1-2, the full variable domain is ETGVTQSPTHLIKTRGQQVTLRCSSQSGHNTVSWYQQALGQGPQFIFQYYREEENGRGNFPPRFSGLQFPNYSSELNVNALELDDSALYLCASSQRGGAGGYTFGSGTRLTVV.

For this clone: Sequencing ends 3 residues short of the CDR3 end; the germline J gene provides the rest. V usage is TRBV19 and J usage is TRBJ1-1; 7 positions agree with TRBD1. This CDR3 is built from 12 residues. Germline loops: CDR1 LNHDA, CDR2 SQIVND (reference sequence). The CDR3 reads CASSIGDSEAFF. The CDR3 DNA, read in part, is TGTGCCAGTAGTATAGGGGACAGCGAA. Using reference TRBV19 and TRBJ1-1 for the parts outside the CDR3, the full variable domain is DGGITQSPKYLFRKEGQNVTLSCEQNLNHDAMYWYRQDPGQGLRLIYYSQIVNDFQKGDIAEGYSVSREKKESFPLTVTSAQKNPTAFYLCASSIGDSEAFFGQGTRLTVV.

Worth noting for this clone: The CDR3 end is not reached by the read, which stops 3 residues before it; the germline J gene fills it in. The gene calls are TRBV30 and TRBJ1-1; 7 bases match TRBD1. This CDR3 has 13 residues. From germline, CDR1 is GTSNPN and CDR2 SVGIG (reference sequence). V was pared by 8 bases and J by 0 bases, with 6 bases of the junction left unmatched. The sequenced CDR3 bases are TGTGCCCTCGACAGGGATATGAACACTGAA. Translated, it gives CALDRDMNTE. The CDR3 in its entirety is CALDRDMNTEAFF.

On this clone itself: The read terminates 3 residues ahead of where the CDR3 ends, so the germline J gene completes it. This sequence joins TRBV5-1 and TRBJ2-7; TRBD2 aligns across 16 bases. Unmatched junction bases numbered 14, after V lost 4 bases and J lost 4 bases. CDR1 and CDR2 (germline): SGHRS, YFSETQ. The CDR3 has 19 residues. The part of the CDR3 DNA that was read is TGCGCCAGCAGCCCAGGGACTAGCGGGAGGGCCGGTCGTATTTACGAG. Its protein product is CASSPGTSGRAGRIYE. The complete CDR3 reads CASSPGTSGRAGRIYEQYF.

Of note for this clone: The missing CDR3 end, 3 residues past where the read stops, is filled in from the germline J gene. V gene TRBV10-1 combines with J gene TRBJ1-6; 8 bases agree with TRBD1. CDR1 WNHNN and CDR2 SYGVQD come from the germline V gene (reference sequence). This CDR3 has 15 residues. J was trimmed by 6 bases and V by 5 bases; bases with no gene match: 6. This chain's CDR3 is CASSSDREANSPLHF. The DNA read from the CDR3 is TGCGCCAGCAGTTCGGACAGGGAGGCTAATTCACCC.

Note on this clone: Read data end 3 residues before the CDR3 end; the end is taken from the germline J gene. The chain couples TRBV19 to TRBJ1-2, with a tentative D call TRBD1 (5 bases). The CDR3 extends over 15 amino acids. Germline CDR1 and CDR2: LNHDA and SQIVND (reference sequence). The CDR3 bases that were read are TGTGCCAGTAGTATAGGCAGGGAGTCACCCTACGAC. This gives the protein CASSIGRESPYD. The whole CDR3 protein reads CASSIGRESPYDYTF.

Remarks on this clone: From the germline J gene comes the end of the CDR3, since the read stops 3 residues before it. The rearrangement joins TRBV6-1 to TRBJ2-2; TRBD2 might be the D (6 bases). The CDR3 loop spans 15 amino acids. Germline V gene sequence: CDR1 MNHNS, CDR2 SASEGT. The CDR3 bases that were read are TGTGCCAGCAGTGAATCGGGGGTCACTAATGAAAAG. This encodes CASSESGVTNEK. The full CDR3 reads CASSESGVTNEKLFF.

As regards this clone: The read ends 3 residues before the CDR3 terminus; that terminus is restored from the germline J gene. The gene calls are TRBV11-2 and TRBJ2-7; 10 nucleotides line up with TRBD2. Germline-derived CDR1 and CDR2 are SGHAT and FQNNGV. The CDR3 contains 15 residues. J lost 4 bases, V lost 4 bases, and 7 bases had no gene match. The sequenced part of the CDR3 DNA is TGTGCCAGCAGCTCACTAGCGGGGAAGTTGTACGAG. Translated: CASSSLAGKLYE. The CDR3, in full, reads CASSSLAGKLYEQYF.

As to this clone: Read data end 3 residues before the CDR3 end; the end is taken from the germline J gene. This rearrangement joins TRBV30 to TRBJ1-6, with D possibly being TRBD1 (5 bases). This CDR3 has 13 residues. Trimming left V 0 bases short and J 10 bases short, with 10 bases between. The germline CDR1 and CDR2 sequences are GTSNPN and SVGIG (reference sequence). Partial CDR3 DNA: TGTGCCTGGAGTGTACAGGAGGGATCACCC. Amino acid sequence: CAWSVQEGSP. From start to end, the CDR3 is CAWSVQEGSPLHF.

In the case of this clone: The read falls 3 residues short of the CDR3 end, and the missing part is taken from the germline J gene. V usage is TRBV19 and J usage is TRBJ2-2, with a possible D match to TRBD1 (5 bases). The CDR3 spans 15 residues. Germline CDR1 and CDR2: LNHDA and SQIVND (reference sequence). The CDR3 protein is CASSIAAGFNEKLFF. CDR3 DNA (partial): TGTGCCAGTAGTATTGCAGCAGGGTTTAATGAAAAG.

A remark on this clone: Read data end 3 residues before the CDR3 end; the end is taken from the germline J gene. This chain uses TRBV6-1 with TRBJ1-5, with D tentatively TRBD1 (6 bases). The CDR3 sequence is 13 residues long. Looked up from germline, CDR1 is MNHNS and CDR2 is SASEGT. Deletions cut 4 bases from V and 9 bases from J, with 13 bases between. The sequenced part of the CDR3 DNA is TGTGCCAGCAGTGCTCGGACAGTTGGGCCC. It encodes CASSARTVGP. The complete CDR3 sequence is CASSARTVGPQHF.

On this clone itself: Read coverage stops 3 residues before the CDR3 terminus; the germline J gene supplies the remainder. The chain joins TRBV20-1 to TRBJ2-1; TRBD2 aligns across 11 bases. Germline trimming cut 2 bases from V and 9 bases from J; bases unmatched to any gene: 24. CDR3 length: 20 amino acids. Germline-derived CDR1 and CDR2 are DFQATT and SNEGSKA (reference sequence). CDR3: CSARPIGRTSGSHSKVEQFF. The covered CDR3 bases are TGCAGTGCTAGACCGATTGGGAGAACTAGCGGGAGCCACAGTAAAGTTGAG.

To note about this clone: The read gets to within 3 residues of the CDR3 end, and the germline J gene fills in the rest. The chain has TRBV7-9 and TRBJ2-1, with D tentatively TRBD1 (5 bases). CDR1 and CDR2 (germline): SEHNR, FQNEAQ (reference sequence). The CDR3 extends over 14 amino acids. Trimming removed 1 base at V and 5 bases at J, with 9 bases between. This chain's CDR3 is CASSLEGRNNEQFF. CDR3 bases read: TGTGCCAGCAGCTTAGAGGGGCGAAACAATGAG. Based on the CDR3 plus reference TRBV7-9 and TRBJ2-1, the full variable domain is DTGVSQNPRHKITKRGQNVTFRCDPISEHNRLYWYRQTLGQGPEFLTYFQNEAQLEKSRLLSDRFSAERPKGSFSTLEIQRTEQGDSAMYLCASSLEGRNNEQFFGPGTRLTVL.

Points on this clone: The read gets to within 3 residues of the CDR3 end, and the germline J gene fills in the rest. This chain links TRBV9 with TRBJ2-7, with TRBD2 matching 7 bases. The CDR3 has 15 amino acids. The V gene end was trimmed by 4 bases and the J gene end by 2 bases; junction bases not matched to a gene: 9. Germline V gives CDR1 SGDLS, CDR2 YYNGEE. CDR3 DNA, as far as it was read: TGTGCCAGCAGCCCCGAGACTAGCAGCACCTACGAG. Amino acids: CASSPETSSTYE. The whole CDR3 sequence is CASSPETSSTYEQYF.

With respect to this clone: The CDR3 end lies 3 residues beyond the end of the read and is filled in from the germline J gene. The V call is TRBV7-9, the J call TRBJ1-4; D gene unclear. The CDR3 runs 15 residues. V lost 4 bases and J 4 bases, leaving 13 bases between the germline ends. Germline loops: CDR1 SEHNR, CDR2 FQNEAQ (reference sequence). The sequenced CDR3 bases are TGTGCCAGCAGCTACTCCGGGTCCTTTAATGAAAAA. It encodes CASSYSGSFNEK. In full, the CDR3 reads CASSYSGSFNEKLFF.

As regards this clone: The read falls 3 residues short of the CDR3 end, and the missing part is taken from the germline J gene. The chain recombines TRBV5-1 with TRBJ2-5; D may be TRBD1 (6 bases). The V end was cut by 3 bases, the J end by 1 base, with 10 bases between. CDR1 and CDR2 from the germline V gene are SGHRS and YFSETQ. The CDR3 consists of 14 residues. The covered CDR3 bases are TGCGCCAGCAGCTCTCAGGGGACCCAAGAGACC. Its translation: CASSSQGTQET. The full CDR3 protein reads CASSSQGTQETQYF.

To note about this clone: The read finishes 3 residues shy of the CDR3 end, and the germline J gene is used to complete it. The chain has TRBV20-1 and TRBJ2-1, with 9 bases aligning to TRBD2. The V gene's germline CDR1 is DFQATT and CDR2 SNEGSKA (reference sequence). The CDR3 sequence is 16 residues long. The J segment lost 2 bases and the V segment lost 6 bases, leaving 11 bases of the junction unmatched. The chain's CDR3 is CSADPSAGGTYNEQFF. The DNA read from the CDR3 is TGCAGTGCCGACCCCTCAGCGGGGGGAACCTACAATGAG.

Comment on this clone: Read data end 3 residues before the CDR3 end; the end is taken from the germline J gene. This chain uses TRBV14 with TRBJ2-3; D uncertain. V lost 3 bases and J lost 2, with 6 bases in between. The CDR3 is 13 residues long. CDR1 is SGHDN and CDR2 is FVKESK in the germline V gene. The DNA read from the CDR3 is TGTGCCAGCAGCCAGCGGTTCACAGATACG. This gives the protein CASSQRFTDT. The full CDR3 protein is CASSQRFTDTQYF.

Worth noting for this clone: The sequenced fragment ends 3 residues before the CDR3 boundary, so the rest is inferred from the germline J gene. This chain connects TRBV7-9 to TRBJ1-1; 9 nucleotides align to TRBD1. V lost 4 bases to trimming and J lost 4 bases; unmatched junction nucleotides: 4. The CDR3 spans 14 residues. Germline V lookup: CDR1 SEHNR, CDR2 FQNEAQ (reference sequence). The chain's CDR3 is CASSSVDRGTEAFF. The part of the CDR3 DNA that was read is TGTGCCAGCAGCTCCGTGGACAGGGGCACTGAA.

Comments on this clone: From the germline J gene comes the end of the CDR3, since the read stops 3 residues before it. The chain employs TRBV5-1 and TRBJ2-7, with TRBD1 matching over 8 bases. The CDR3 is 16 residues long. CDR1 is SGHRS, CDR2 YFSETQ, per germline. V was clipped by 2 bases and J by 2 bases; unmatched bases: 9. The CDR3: CASSLLKDRATYEQYF. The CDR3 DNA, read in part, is TGCGCCAGCAGCTTATTAAAGGACAGGGCAACCTACGAG.

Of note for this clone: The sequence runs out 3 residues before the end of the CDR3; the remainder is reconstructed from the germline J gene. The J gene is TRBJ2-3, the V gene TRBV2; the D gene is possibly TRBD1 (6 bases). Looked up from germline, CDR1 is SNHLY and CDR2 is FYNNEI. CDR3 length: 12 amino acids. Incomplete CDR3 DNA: TGTGCCAGCAGGTGGACAGAAGAGACG. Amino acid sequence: CASRWTEET. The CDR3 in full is CASRWTEETQYF.

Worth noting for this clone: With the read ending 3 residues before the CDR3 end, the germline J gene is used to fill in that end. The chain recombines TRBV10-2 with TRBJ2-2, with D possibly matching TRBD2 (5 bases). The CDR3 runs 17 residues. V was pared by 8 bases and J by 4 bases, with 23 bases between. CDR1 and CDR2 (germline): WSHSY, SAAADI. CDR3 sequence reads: CASRRGQAFLGTGELFF. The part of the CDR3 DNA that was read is TGCGCCAGCCGGCGAGGGCAGGCCTTCCTGGGCACCGGGGAG.

CDR3 region: CASSLSTTDTQYF. The CDR3 DNA, read in part, is TGTGCCAGCAGCTTATCGACTACGGATACG. The rearrangement links TRBV7-3 to TRBJ2-3; tentative D call: TRBD2 (5 bases). The CDR3 goes on 3 residues after the read ends, and that part is filled in from the germline J gene. The CDR3 consists of 13 residues. V lost 2 bases, J lost 6 bases, and 9 bases lay in between. Germline loops: CDR1 SGHTA, CDR2 FQGTGA.

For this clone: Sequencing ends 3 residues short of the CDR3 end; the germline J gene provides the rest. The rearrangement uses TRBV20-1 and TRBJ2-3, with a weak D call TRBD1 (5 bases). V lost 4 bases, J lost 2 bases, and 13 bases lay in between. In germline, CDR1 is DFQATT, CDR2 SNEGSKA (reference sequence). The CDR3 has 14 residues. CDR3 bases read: TGCAGTGCTAAGAGGATAGGGGACACAGATACG. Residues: CSAKRIGDTDT. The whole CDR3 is CSAKRIGDTDTQYF.

The sequenced CDR3 bases are TGTGCCAGTAGTTCAGCGCTCACAGATACG. Amino acid sequence: CASSSALTDT. The entire CDR3 sequence reads CASSSALTDTQYF. J is TRBJ2-3 and V is TRBV19, with D unclear. The read falls 3 residues short of the CDR3 end, and the missing part is taken from the germline J gene. CDR3 length: 13 residues. Germline V lookup: CDR1 LNHDA, CDR2 SQIVND (reference sequence). The V end was cut by 5 bases, the J end by 2 bases, with 8 bases between.

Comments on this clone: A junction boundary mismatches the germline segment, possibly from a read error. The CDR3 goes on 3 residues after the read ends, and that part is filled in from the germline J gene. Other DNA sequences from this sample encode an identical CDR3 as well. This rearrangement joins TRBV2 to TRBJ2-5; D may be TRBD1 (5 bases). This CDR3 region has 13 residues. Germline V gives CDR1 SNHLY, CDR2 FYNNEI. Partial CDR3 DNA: TGTGCCAGTAGTGAAGACAGCCAAGAGACC. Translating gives CASSEDSQET. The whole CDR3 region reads CASSEDSQETQYF.